This T cell receptor beta chain appears in the sequencing data of a study of control samples from healthy donors and cancer patients (dated by TCRdb to the early 2020s). As regards this clone: This clone's antigen is unknown. No quality values exist for individual bases; no much larger clone is one base distant.

Library preparation was by the immunoSEQ multiplex PCR assay. Here the immuneACCESS table is served through TCRdb, limited to in-frame sequences with V and J called. Missing clones are a known gap in these copies; in checked studies unresolved V genes cover under half, and the rest lacks a known reason. The table for this sample lists tens of thousands of clones; roughly 91% of them were counted only once. The leading ten clones occupy 8.5% to 10% of the sample. Relative to germline, V is missing 0 bases and J is missing 2 bases, with 13 bases of the junction outside any gene match. CDR1 SEHNR and CDR2 FQNEAQ are derived from the germline V gene (reference sequence). The CDR3 goes from the cysteine to the phenylalanine over 19 residues. Only the CDR3 region is kept as DNA, spanning 57 bases read in frame from base 1.

This TCR derives from a woman between 50 and 59 years old with colorectal cancer. The sample taken for sequencing was PBMCs. The chain is made from TRBV7-9 and TRBJ1-3, with 7 middle bases fitting TRBD1. The CDR3 region has the sequence CASSLALTLKTGTGNTIYF. The DNA sequence is TGTGCCAGCAGCTTAGCCCTCACTCTCAAGACAGGGACTGGAAACACCATATATTTT.